Included here is one T cell receptor beta chain sequence, with context. Its antigen is unidentified. The sample is drawn from a study of cytomegalovirus exposure and HLA in healthy donors. Overall study context: Unique TCRs from HLA-typed donors, about 85 million of them, were held in an early data release.

CDR1 is SGHDN and CDR2 is FVKESK in the germline V gene. The length of the CDR3 is 15 residues. Trimming took off 5 bases at V and 6 bases at J, with 20 bases between the two ends. Whole-study results and caveats: Previously analyzed data showed that most TCR beta V segments were productive at a frequency of about 90% or about 30%. Relative to the approximately 670-donor mean, N-insertions were reportedly fewer in an Asian-associated ancestry cluster in a later analysis.

It was with 60 Vbeta and 13 Jbeta primers that the PCR ran. Assay: immunoSEQ multiplex PCR; the TCRdb copy retains only in-frame clones and omits some. The sample lists over 100,000 clones; about 78% were seen once. The receptor comes from a man aged 50-59 years in good health and CMV-seropositive. The chain carries TRBV14 and TRBJ2-7; D perhaps matches TRBD1 (8 bases). The sequenced sample consisted of PBMCs. The chain's CDR3 is CASSFSDRGGGEQYF. As DNA, the CDR3 is TGTGCCAGCAGCTTTTCCGACAGGGGCGGGGGCGAGCAGTACTTC.